A selection of T cell receptor beta chains follows, all from one sample in a study of CXCR3-negative and CXCR3-positive naive CD8 T cells. TCRdb processed the 5' RACE reads again and assigns one entry to each CDR3 protein, with no DNA. This listing includes some 50,000 distinct CDR3 sequences. The sample comprised naive CXCR3- CD8+ T cells from blood. These receptors were taken from a human donor in good health. Some clones in this sample may be carry-over from other donors' samples. CDR3s include the opening cysteine and the closing phenylalanine or tryptophan. Each record gives: J gene, V gene, clone size, CDR3 protein. The size field is filled for only some rows; it gives once, few, many or a size class.

TRBJ2-1 | TRBV29-1 | NA | CSVEVPSGADHGGQFF
TRBJ1-5 | TRBV4-1 | NA | CASSQYVGSNQPQHF
TRBJ2-7 | TRBV12-3/TRBV12-4 | NA | CASSTPSSFYEQYF
TRBJ2-6 | TRBV6-2/TRBV6-3 | NA | CASRTQSGANVLTF
TRBJ2-1 | TRBV7-9 | NA | CASSFPGQGSNEQFF
TRBJ1-2 | TRBV28 | NA | CASSPLRIPGSVGHTF
TRBJ2-1 | TRBV29-1 | NA | CSVSGTGRSYNEQFF
TRBJ2-4 | TRBV7-9 | NA | CASSPSGPVMDIQYF
TRBJ2-3 | TRBV4-3 | NA | CASSQEIKLAGGTDTQYF
TRBJ2-1 | TRBV28 | NA | CASSLPTSGGWGLFF
TRBJ2-7 | TRBV20-1 | NA | CSATHRDRVYEQYF
TRBJ2-1 | TRBV11-2 | NA | CATTVAGYYNEQFF
TRBJ2-5 | TRBV3-1 | NA | CASSQDSSLETQYF
TRBJ2-7 | TRBV20-1 | NA | CSARPGQTDSYEQYF
TRBJ2-2 | TRBV29-1 | NA | CSVESGMNTGELFF
TRBJ2-7 | TRBV25-1 | medium-sized | CATGQGHEQYF
TRBJ2-1 | TRBV27 | NA | CASSSPSRGGIDNEQFF
TRBJ2-3 | TRBV29-1 | NA | CSVQRTGDTQYF
TRBJ2-7 | TRBV28 | NA | CASSLTGRYEQYF
TRBJ1-2 | TRBV5-1 | NA | CASSSMTGANGYTF
TRBJ2-2 | TRBV29-1 | NA | CSGTSMDTGELFF
TRBJ2-1 | TRBV4-2 | NA | CASSQRLADNEQFF
TRBJ1-3 | TRBV27 | NA | CASSFGNPSGNTIYF
TRBJ1-2 | TRBV20-1 | NA | CSARDLDRAYGYTF
TRBJ2-5 | TRBV7-9 | NA | CASSSIGGLQETQYF
TRBJ2-4 | TRBV29-1 | NA | CSVATGVSKNIQYF
TRBJ2-3 | TRBV29-1 | NA | CSVEELGGTQYF
TRBJ1-1 | TRBV15 | NA | CATSTYPRGTEAFF
TRBJ2-7 | TRBV12-3/TRBV12-4 | NA | CASSLALGQGAVSYEQYF
TRBJ1-5 | TRBV28 | NA | CASSLGRDGNQPQHF
TRBJ2-1 | TRBV28 | NA | CASSFPHNEQFF
TRBJ1-5 | TRBV3-1 | NA | CASSQNVQGAASNQPQHF
TRBJ2-7 | TRBV14 | NA | CASSQVEGRGTYEQYF
TRBJ1-5 | TRBV21-1 | NA | CASSKYRGQNNQPQHF
TRBJ2-4 | TRBV7-9 | NA | CASSQEEGRFYNIQYF
TRBJ1-1 | TRBV6-1 | NA | CASSEYGGTPFDDTEAFF
TRBJ2-1 | TRBV28 | NA | CASSLLDRGAYNEQFF
TRBJ2-7 | TRBV7-9 | NA | CASSRPIANEQYF
TRBJ2-7 | TRBV28 | NA | CASSFSGTGKSDYEQYF
TRBJ2-2 | TRBV28 | NA | CAIPDNANTGELFF
TRBJ2-7 | TRBV7-3 | NA | CASSLTSGGPYEQYF
TRBJ2-5 | TRBV6-6 | NA | CASSYDGQGVQETQYF
TRBJ2-5 | TRBV12-5 | NA | CASGLRSGGIETQYF
TRBJ2-7 | TRBV28 | NA | CASSFSGYPRNEQYF
TRBJ2-3 | TRBV7-3 | NA | CASSFRTTIEGRTDTQYF
TRBJ2-5 | TRBV29-1 | NA | CSGPGSDETQYF
TRBJ1-1 | TRBV28 | NA | CASRADNTEAFF
TRBJ1-2 | TRBV29-1 | NA | CSVLANYGYTF
TRBJ1-6 | TRBV4-2 | NA | CASSQEGGDNSPLHF
TRBJ1-2 | TRBV7-2 | NA | CASSLPTGALYGYTF
TRBJ1-5 | TRBV20-1 | NA | CSARPLGTSNQPQHF
TRBJ1-5 | TRBV7-8 | NA | CASSLGQGADQPQHF